This entry describes one T cell receptor beta chain. The antigen is undetermined. The entry originates in a study of OX40 agonist ivuxolimab in advanced cancers. Study-level information: A diagnosis of hepatocellular carcinoma, melanoma, renal cell or head and neck cancer was present in dose-escalation patients. Three patients, one with hepatocellular carcinoma and two with cutaneous melanoma, achieved partial responses. General study findings and limits: Certain nonresponding patients likewise had low normalized T-cell clonal expansion.

Repertoires were generated with immunoSEQ multiplex PCR, while TCRdb's copy carries only in-frame clones and drops some. This sample has some 15,000 clones, with around 85% found just once. Autoimmune disease history or systemic immunosuppression meant exclusion. The CDR3 has 13 amino acids. Trimming left V 8 bases short and J 3 bases short, with 14 bases between. Germline assignment: CDR1 MNHEY and CDR2 SMNVEV (reference sequence). The TCR sequence derives from an adult with an advanced solid tumor such as melanoma, head and neck, liver or kidney cancer. Specimen: CD4+ or CD8+ T cells sorted from blood, collected in a trial of the OX40 agonist ivuxolimab. The V and J genes are TRBV27 and TRBJ2-7, with D perhaps given as TRBD1 or TRBD2 (5 bases each). The CDR3 DNA reads as TGTGCCAGCGGGGCAGGGACCCTCTACGAGCAGTACTTC. Translating gives CASGAGTLYEQYF.